This record covers a single T cell receptor beta chain. CDR3 length: 17 residues. Germline V lookup: CDR1 SGHAT, CDR2 FQNNGV. Trimming pared 5 bases from V and 7 bases from J, leaving 24 bases between. The entry originates in a study of T cell changes during pregnancy in multiple sclerosis. Only in-frame clones appear in the TCRdb table, and some are missing; sequencing was by immunoSEQ multiplex PCR. This sample carries some 57,000 clones, about 89% of them seen once, and the ten largest clones take approximately 0.8%. The TCR was taken from a female donor with multiple sclerosis, enrolled in a pregnancy study. This sequence joins TRBV11-2 and TRBJ1-5; D not resolved. Source: CD4+ T cells from peripheral blood mononuclear cells, taken in the first trimester of pregnancy. CDR3 DNA sequence: TGTGCCAGCAGCGTCGGCCCCTCGCGGGGATCTGGGCAGCCCCAGCATTTT. Translation: CASSVGPSRGSGQPQHF.